These T cell receptor beta chains were read from a single sample in a study of blood T cell repertoires in COVID-19. Profiling relied on immunoSEQ multiplex PCR, and the TCRdb table lists in-frame clones only, not all of them. The repertoire holds roughly 69,000 clones, with around 76% as singletons. Sequenced: peripheral blood. The receptor set was obtained from a human donor in a cohort sampled during active COVID-19. The CDR3 runs from the conserved cysteine through the conserved F or W. A D gene is named only where the DNA matches it firmly. The size field is filled for only some rows; it gives once, few, many or a size class.

j_call clone_size v_call d_call cdr3_length cdr3_nt cdr3_aa
TRBJ1-2 NA TRBV19 NA 14 TGTGCCAGTAGTAGCCAAGGACAGAGCTATGGCTACACCTTC CASSSQGQSYGYTF
TRBJ1-3 once TRBV28 TRBD1 18 TGTGCCAGCAGTCCCCCCGGGACAGGGTCACCCTCTGGAAACACCATATATTTT CASSPPGTGSPSGNTIYF
TRBJ1-2 NA TRBV2 NA 14 TGTGCCAGCAGTGAACGGGACACTGGCTATGGCTACACCTTC CASSERDTGYGYTF
TRBJ2-7 NA TRBV11-2 NA 11 TGTGCCAGCAGCCACTACTACGAGCAGTACTTC CASSHYYEQYF
TRBJ2-3 NA TRBV6-6 NA 14 TGTGCCAGCAGTGGCCGGGACAAGTCAGATACGCAGTATTTT CASSGRDKSDTQYF
TRBJ2-3 NA TRBV18 TRBD2 17 TGTGCCAGCTCACCTCCGGGACTAGCGGGGGGAACCGATACGCAGTATTTT CASSPPGLAGGTDTQYF
TRBJ2-3 NA TRBV7-2 NA 13 TGTGCCAGCAGCCCCAGTCGTACAGATACGCAGTATTTT CASSPSRTDTQYF
TRBJ2-3 few TRBV7-6 TRBD2 16 TGTGCCAGCAGCCCGGAGACTAGCGCTAGCACAGATACGCAGTATTTT CASSPETSASTDTQYF
TRBJ1-5 NA TRBV9 NA 15 TGTGCCAGCTCCCAGGACGGGACAAGCAATCAGCCCCAGCATTTT CASSQDGTSNQPQHF
TRBJ2-2 once TRBV4-1 TRBD1 16 TGCGCCAGCAGCCAAGATCAGGCAGGGGGCCACGGGGAGCTGTTTTTT CASSQDQAGGHGELFF
TRBJ2-3 once TRBV5-1 NA 15 TGCGCCAGCAGCTTTATAGGGGCGGGGACAGATACGCAGTATTTT CASSFIGAGTDTQYF
TRBJ2-3 once TRBV5-1 TRBD2 16 TGCGCCAGCAGCTGGGGGCTAGCGGGGGCCACAGATACGCAGTATTTT CASSWGLAGATDTQYF
TRBJ2-5 NA TRBV28 NA 13 TGTGCCAGCAGTTTCCTAGCACAAGAGACCCAGTACTTC CASSFLAQETQYF
TRBJ2-5 NA TRBV5-6 NA 13 TGTGCCAGCAGCCCCGGGGGTCGGGAGACCCAGTACTTC CASSPGGRETQYF
TRBJ1-1 NA TRBV19 NA 16 TGTGCCAGTAGTACCCTGGGAGTTATCGAACGGACTGAAGCTTTCTTT CASSTLGVIERTEAFF
TRBJ2-5 once TRBV5-1 TRBD1 15 TGCGCCAGCAGACCAGGACAGGGGGCCGGCGAGACCCAGTACTTC CASRPGQGAGETQYF
TRBJ1-5 NA TRBV6-2/TRBV6-3 TRBD1 16 TGTGCCAGCAGCATCCAAGGACAGGGGGCGATTCAGCCCCAGCATTTT CASSIQGQGAIQPQHF
TRBJ2-5 NA TRBV23-1 TRBD2 16 TGCGCCAGCAGTCAATCTTGGCGGGGGGGCCAGGAGACCCAGTACTTC CASSQSWRGGQETQYF
TRBJ2-1 NA TRBV19 NA 15 TGTGCCAGTAGTTGGGGCACCCGCTCCTACAATGAGCAGTTCTTC CASSWGTRSYNEQFF
TRBJ2-1 NA TRBV11-1 NA 13 TGTGCCAGCAGCTCGATGGGGGGGCTTGGGCAGTTCTTC CASSSMGGLGQFF
TRBJ2-3 NA TRBV24-1 NA 13 TGTGCCACCAGTGTCACTAGCACAGATACGCAGTATTTT CATSVTSTDTQYF
TRBJ1-1 few TRBV6-2/TRBV6-3 NA 14 TGTGCCAGCAGTTACTCAGCGGGGGGAAGTGAAGCTTTCTTT CASSYSAGGSEAFF
TRBJ1-1 NA TRBV19 TRBD1 13 TGTGCCAGTAGTATGGACAGGATGGCTGAAGCTTTCTTT CASSMDRMAEAFF
TRBJ1-2 NA TRBV19 NA 13 TGTGCCAGTCGAGAGGCGGGAACTGATGGCTACACCTTC CASREAGTDGYTF
TRBJ2-5 NA TRBV5-1 NA 14 TGCGCCAGCAGCGGCCCGGGAACTAAAGAGACCCAGTACTTC CASSGPGTKETQYF
TRBJ2-2 NA TRBV6-2/TRBV6-3 TRBD2 16 TGTGCCAGCAGTTCTACGGGACTAGGGTTCACCGGGGAGCTGTTTTTT CASSSTGLGFTGELFF
TRBJ2-1 NA TRBV10-2 TRBD1 14 TGCGCCAGCACGGGACAGGGGAGCTACAATGAGCAGTTCTTC CASTGQGSYNEQFF
TRBJ2-7 NA TRBV6-5 TRBD1 14 TGTGCCAGCAGATCCGGGACAGGGGCCTACGAGCAGTACTTC CASRSGTGAYEQYF
TRBJ2-5 once TRBV12-3/TRBV12-4 TRBD1 13 TGTGCCAGCAGTTGGACAGGGAGGGAGACCCAGTACTTC CASSWTGRETQYF
TRBJ2-7 NA TRBV25-1 NA 13 TGTGCCAGCAGTGAATCGACTCCCGGGGAGCAGTACTTC CASSESTPGEQYF
TRBJ1-2 NA TRBV4-1 NA 15 TGCGCCAGCAGCCAAGATCCAGGCACTAACTATGGCTACACCTTC CASSQDPGTNYGYTF
TRBJ1-4 NA TRBV4-1 TRBD1 17 TGCGCCAGCAGCCGACCCGGGACAGGGTCTTCTAATGAAAAACTGTTTTTT CASSRPGTGSSNEKLFF
TRBJ1-2 few TRBV7-6 TRBD1 13 TGTGCCAGCAGCCCACGGACAGGGGCGGGCTACACCTTC CASSPRTGAGYTF
TRBJ1-6 NA TRBV5-1 NA 14 TGCGCCAGCAGCGAGAACCCGCCAGGGTCACCCCTCCACTTT CASSENPPGSPLHF
TRBJ2-5 few TRBV5-5 TRBD1 16 TGTGCCAGCAGCTTGGATTTCGACAGGGGCCGAGAGACCCAGTACTTC CASSLDFDRGRETQYF
TRBJ2-3 few TRBV5-1 NA 14 TGCGCCAGCAGCCCCGATGAGTCCACAGATACGCAGTATTTT CASSPDESTDTQYF
TRBJ2-4 NA TRBV11-2 TRBD2 13 TGTGCCACCGAAGCGGGGGGGAAAAACATTCAGTACTTC CATEAGGKNIQYF
TRBJ1-2 NA TRBV29-1 TRBD1 13 TGCAGCGTCCGGCCGGGACAGGGAAATGGCTACACCTTC CSVRPGQGNGYTF
TRBJ2-5 NA TRBV5-1 TRBD1 14 TGCGCCAGCAGCGGGGGGACAGGCCAAGAGACCCAGTACTTC CASSGGTGQETQYF